This TCR beta chain was sequenced for a study of blood T cell repertoires in COVID-19. Repertoires were generated with immunoSEQ multiplex PCR, while TCRdb's copy carries only in-frame clones and drops some. The data hold 120,000 to 150,000 clones, with roughly four fifths observed a single time. The V gene lost 6 bases and the J gene lost 4 bases, with 5 bases spanning the gap. Germline CDR1 MNHNY, CDR2 SVGAGI (reference sequence). The CDR3 has 11 amino acids. The origin of this receptor is a woman of 80 years or more with acute or convalescent COVID-19. The chain employs TRBV6-6 and TRBJ2-3; no firm D call. The specimen sequenced was peripheral blood. CDR3 sequence reads: CASSFSDTQYF. The CDR3 DNA reads as TGTGCCAGCAGCTTCTCAGATACGCAGTATTTT.